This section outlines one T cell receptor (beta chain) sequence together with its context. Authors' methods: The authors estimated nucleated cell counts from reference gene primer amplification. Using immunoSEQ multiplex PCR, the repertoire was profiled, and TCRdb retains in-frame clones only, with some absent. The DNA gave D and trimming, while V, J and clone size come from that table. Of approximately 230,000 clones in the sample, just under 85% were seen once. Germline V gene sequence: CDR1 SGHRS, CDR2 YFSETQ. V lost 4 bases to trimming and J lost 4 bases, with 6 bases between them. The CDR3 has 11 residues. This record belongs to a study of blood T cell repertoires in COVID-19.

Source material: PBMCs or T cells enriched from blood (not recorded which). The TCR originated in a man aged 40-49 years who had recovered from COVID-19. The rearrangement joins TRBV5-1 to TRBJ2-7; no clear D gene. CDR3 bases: TGCGCCAGCAGCCCCGGGTACGAGCAGTACTTC. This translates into CASSPGYEQYF.